This record concerns one TCR beta chain sequence. Its antigen is not yet known. Base-call qualities are not available, and no considerably larger clone is one nucleotide away. The data originate from a study of neoadjuvant nivolumab and ipilimumab in lung cancer (dated by TCRdb to about 2020). Describing the broader study: Nivolumab was given at 3 mg/kg intravenously on days 1, 15 and 29, and the combination arm added ipilimumab 1 mg/kg on day 1 only. TCR repertoires in pretherapy (baseline) peripheral blood were compared with TCR repertoires in tumors resected at surgery after neoadjuvant immune checkpoint blockade. A total of around 45 patients with operable NSCLC were treated in the trial, with about 23 randomized to nivolumab monotherapy and about 20 randomized to nivolumab plus ipilimumab. The primary trial endpoint was the major pathologic response (MPR) rate in the intention-to-treat population in each study arm. Matched pretherapy and resected tumor pairs were analyzed for seven patients: four treated with nivolumab and three with nivolumab plus ipilimumab. Broad study findings and their caveats: TCR sequencing was performed in a small number of samples. No significant correlation was found between TCR clonality and pathologic tumor regression, and only a single major-pathologic-response sample was available for the analysis of TCR clonality versus pathologic tumor regression. Resected tumors had greater TCR richness and clonality than tumor-adjacent uninvolved lung, and increases were observed in more dual-therapy-treated tumors. Pretherapy blood TCR richness correlated positively with richness in tumors resected after neoadjuvant therapy (Spearman R ~ 0.79). From pretherapy to surgery, increases in tumor T-cell richness and clonality were observed in three of three dual-therapy tumors but in only two of four nivolumab-treated tumors.

Explained via the paper, the time point label denotes: at surgical resection after neoadjuvant nivolumab +/- ipilimumab. Samples were obtained from the phase 2 randomized NEOSTAR trial, in which neoadjuvant nivolumab or nivolumab plus ipilimumab followed by surgery was tested in operable NSCLC. Uninvolved lung adjacent to the tumor was collected at resection and used as a matched non-tumor comparison for the TCR repertoires of resected tumors. Libraries were prepared through the immunoSEQ multiplex PCR assay. The paper's data handling went like this. Repertoires were summarized by richness and clonality, and significantly expanded and contracted clones were identified between pre- and post-therapy samples. Imported from immuneACCESS, the table was reduced by TCRdb to in-frame sequences with V and J called. These copies leave out some clones; in studies compared against another copy, an unresolved V gene accounts for under half, and the cause of the remainder is not known. V, J and clone size reflect that table, while D and trimming were determined from the DNA. This sample comprises thousands of clones, roughly 76% of them detected only once. The ten largest clones take up 4% to 6% of the sample.

Including the terminal cysteine and phenylalanine, the CDR3 comprises 15 residues. The entry retains the CDR3 DNA only, 45 bases that are in frame from base 1. Deletion took 4 bases off V and 0 bases off J, with a span of 10 bases between the germline ends. The sequence links TRBV23-1 to TRBJ1-3; perhaps TRBD1 is the D gene, with 5 bases matching. TRBV23-1 is identified as an open reading frame with a role that is uncertain. The specimen was normal lung tissue adjacent to the tumor, collected after neoadjuvant nivolumab, alone or with ipilimumab, at or shortly before surgery. This TCR derives from an adult with non-small cell lung cancer. Some clones in this sample may be carry-over from other donors' samples. The DNA sequence is TGCGCCAGCAGTCCCCGGGGGGACTCTGGAAACACCATATATTTT. Its amino acids are CASSPRGDSGNTIYF.